This T cell receptor beta chain comes out of a study of T cell responses to AZD1222 COVID-19 vaccine. Study results and caveats: The sample set comprised mostly white British donors with more females, and clonal diversity was possibly underestimated. Spike-spanning, vaccine-associated CD4 TCRs were dominant at 160-218 and 743-854.

This clone was recorded once. What it recognizes is unknown. The method was immunoSEQ multiplex PCR; TCRdb's version includes in-frame clones alone and lacks a portion of them. The data show more than 100,000 clones, around 90% seen once. The V and J ends lost 5 bases and 4 bases, in that order; junction bases with no gene match: 11. CDR1 is LNHDA and CDR2 is SQIVND in the germline V gene (reference sequence). The CDR3 extends over 17 amino acids. The sample here was peripheral blood, taken 28 days after the second AZD1222 dose. The receptor comes from an adult who received the AZD1222 COVID-19 vaccine. The chain has TRBV19 and TRBJ1-1, with TRBD1 identical over 12 bases. The CDR3 DNA follows: TGTGCCAGTAGTTCCTTGCCGGGACAGGGGGCTCGCACTGAAGCTTTCTTT. Translated: CASSSLPGQGARTEAFF.